These 5 T cell receptor beta chains were sequenced from one sample in a study of CXCR3-negative and CXCR3-positive naive CD8 T cells. 5' RACE with UMI labels generated the TRB cDNA libraries. TCRdb reprocessed the 5' RACE reads and reports one entry per CDR3 protein, with no DNA. Reported are roughly 130,000 distinct CDR3 sequences; the ten largest clones contain about 0.61%. Their antigens remain unidentified. Study-wide results and limits: CXCR3-positive naive cells had TRB CDR3s that were more hydrophobic than CXCR3-negative naive cells had.

Sequencing used naive CXCR3+ CD8+ T cells from blood. The subset was: CD45RO-CCR7+CD27+CD95- naive CD8+ T cells expressing CXCR3 (TNR3+). Every receptor here comes from a human donor in good health. Some clones in this sample may be carry-over from other donors' samples.

The rearrangement uses TRBV11-3 and TRBJ2-2. CDR3 size: 14 residues. Germline CDR1 SGHNT, CDR2 YENEEA. The CDR3 region is CASSLRGNTGELFF.

This chain connects TRBV20-1 to TRBJ1-2; TCRdb reports TRBD1, a call that lacks DNA to check it against. CDR3 length: 16 residues. CDR1 is DFQATT and CDR2 is SNEGSKA in the germline V gene (reference sequence). CDR3 region: CSALRTAEFINYGYTF.

The gene calls are TRBV15 and TRBJ2-7. There are 13 residues in the CDR3. The germline V gene has CDR1 LNHNV and CDR2 YYDKDF (reference sequence). CDR3 residues: CATSRDRGYEQYF.

This chain uses TRBV28 with TRBJ2-6. Germline V gives CDR1 MDHEN, CDR2 SYDVKM. The CDR3 is 15 residues long. The CDR3 loop is CASSLRESGANVLTF.

V and J are TRBV6-2 or TRBV6-3 and TRBJ2-1; TCRdb calls TRBD2, which cannot be checked without DNA. The CDR3 runs to 16 residues. Germline CDR1 and CDR2: MNHEY and SVGEGT. The CDR3 spells CASSSPTSGGGNEQFF.